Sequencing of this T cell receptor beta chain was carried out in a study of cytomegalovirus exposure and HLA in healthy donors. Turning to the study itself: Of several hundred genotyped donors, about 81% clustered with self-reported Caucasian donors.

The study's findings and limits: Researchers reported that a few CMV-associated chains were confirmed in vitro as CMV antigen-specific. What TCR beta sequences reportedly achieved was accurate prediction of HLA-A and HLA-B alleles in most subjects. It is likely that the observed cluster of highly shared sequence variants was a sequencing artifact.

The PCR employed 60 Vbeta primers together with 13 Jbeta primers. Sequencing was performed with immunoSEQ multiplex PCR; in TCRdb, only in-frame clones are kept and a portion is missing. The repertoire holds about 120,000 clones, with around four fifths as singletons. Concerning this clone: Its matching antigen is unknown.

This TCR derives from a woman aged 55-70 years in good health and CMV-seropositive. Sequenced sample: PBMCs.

CDR3 DNA: TGTGCCAGCAGCTTTGACAGGGGTGACGTAGCTTTCTTT. It yields the protein CASSFDRGDVAFF. The chain carries TRBV5-4 and TRBJ1-1; 8 bases line up with TRBD1. Losses at the gene ends were 2 bases for V and 10 bases for J; bases not matched to a gene: 7. The CDR3 has 13 residues. The germline gives CDR1 SGHNT, CDR2 YYREEE (reference sequence).